This T cell receptor (beta chain) was identified during a study of blood T cell repertoires in COVID-19. Turning to the study itself: Acute and convalescent COVID-19 samples came from the United States, Italy and Spain. The cDNA or gDNA used as material had been derived from T cells, B-cell-depleted T cells, or PBMCs.

This CDR3 has 15 amino acids. J was trimmed by 5 bases and V by 1 base; bases with no gene match: 3. The germline V gene encodes CDR1 SGHNT and CDR2 YENEEA. Only in-frame clones appear in the TCRdb table, and some are missing; sequencing was by immunoSEQ multiplex PCR. The table shows about 330,000 clones, with 70% to 90% occurring only once. Cohort placement rested on clinical history that participants reported themselves. Recovery among Cohort 3 donors was established by two negative PCRs, clearance, or symptom resolution. V usage is TRBV11-3 and J usage is TRBJ2-7; 12 bases fit TRBD1. The clonotype was recovered from a woman in her thirties who had recovered from COVID-19. Source material: PBMCs or T cells enriched from blood (not recorded which). CDR3 DNA: TGTGCCAGCAGCTTAGGTGGGACAGGGGGCGACGAGCAGTACTTC. Protein: CASSLGGTGGDEQYF.